Following are 19 T cell receptor beta chains from one sample sequenced in a study of blood T cell repertoires in COVID-19. The table came from immunoSEQ multiplex PCR; TCRdb's copy has only in-frame clones and leaves some out. The repertoire holds some 160,000 clones, around 83% seen once, with less than 2% in the top ten. What was sequenced was peripheral blood. The receptors here all came from a human donor in a cohort sampled during active COVID-19.

The genes are TRBV11-2 and TRBJ2-7, with TRBD2 as a possible D gene (6 bases). CDR3 length: 12 amino acids. Germline loops: CDR1 SGHAT, CDR2 FQNNGV. Trimming took 5 bases from V and 4 from J, leaving 9 bases between them. For the CDR3, the DNA is TGTGCCAGCAGCCGGGCGGGATACGAGCAGTACTTC. Translating gives CASSRAGYEQYF.

This chain links TRBV20-1 with TRBJ1-1; tentatively, D is TRBD1 (6 bases). The CDR3 covers 11 residues. Trimming removed 3 bases at V and 6 bases at J, with 8 bases between. Germline V gene data show CDR1 as DFQATT and CDR2 as SNEGSKA (reference sequence). CDR3 region: CSARQGPEAFF. The CDR3 region has the DNA TGCAGTGCTAGGCAGGGGCCTGAAGCTTTCTTT.

This chain connects TRBV6-1 to TRBJ2-1; 11 bases align to TRBD2. Germline loops: CDR1 MNHNS, CDR2 SASEGT. V trimming: 2 bases; J trimming: 8 bases; junction bases outside the gene matches: 11. CDR3 size: 17 residues. The CDR3 DNA reads as TGTGCCAGCAGTGAAACTATAGCGGGAGGGCTAAGGGATGAGCAGTTCTTC. It specifies CASSETIAGGLRDEQFF.

The chain carries TRBV19 and TRBJ2-7; TRBD2 is a possible D gene (6 bases). There are 13 residues in the CDR3. Germline assignment: CDR1 LNHDA and CDR2 SQIVND (reference sequence). Trimming removed 6 bases from V and 7 bases from J, with 16 bases in between. CDR3 residues: CASRESGEGEQYF. In DNA, the CDR3 is TGTGCCAGTAGAGAATCGGGAGAGGGAGAGCAGTACTTC.

V and J are TRBV14 and TRBJ2-1, with D possibly TRBD2 on 5 matching bases. CDR3 length equals 14 residues. CDR1 and CDR2 (germline): SGHDN, FVKESK. Trimming shortened V by 3 bases and J by 3 bases, and 9 bases separated the two germline ends. Written as DNA, the CDR3 is TGTGCCAGCAGCCAGAGTAGCGACTACAATGAGCAGTTCTTC. Translated, it gives CASSQSSDYNEQFF. Full variable domain (missing parts from reference TRBV14 and TRBJ2-1): EAGVTQFPSHSVIEKGQTVTLRCDPISGHDNLYWYRRVMGKEIKFLLHFVKESKQDESGMPNNRFLAERTGGTYSTLKVQPAELEDSGVYFCASSQSSDYNEQFFGPGTRLTVL.

This rearrangement joins TRBV19 to TRBJ2-7; D uncertain. Trimming took off 1 base at V and 3 bases at J, with 7 bases between the two ends. The CDR3 runs 13 residues. In germline, CDR1 is LNHDA, CDR2 SQIVND (reference sequence). CDR3 loop: CASSIGGVYEQYF. The DNA of the CDR3 is TGTGCCAGTAGTATAGGCGGAGTCTACGAGCAGTACTTC.

The chain links TRBV5-1 to TRBJ2-7, with 14 bases identical to TRBD2. The CDR3 spans 14 residues. The germline V gene has CDR1 SGHRS and CDR2 YFSETQ. J lost 5 bases, V lost 5 bases, and 3 bases had no gene match. CDR3 amino acids: CASSPGLAGDEQYF. The CDR3 DNA follows: TGCGCCAGCAGTCCGGGACTAGCGGGAGACGAGCAGTACTTC.

This clone was seen a few times. The J gene is TRBJ1-6, the V gene TRBV7-2; D perhaps matches TRBD1 (5 bases). With 1 base removed from V and 0 bases from J, the gap between germline ends came to 7 bases. Germline V gives CDR1 SGHTA, CDR2 FQGNSA. The CDR3 loop spans 16 amino acids. Here the CDR3 reads CASSLVGASYNSPLHF. CDR3 bases: TGTGCCAGCAGCTTAGTAGGGGCCTCCTATAATTCACCCCTCCACTTT. Looking up the rest from reference TRBV7-2 and TRBJ1-6 gives the full variable domain: GAGVSQSPSNKVTEKGKDVELRCDPISGHTALYWYRQSLGQGLEFLIYFQGNSAPDKSGLPSDRFSAERTGGSVSTLTIQRTQQEDSAVYLCASSLVGASYNSPLHFGNGTRLTVT.

Of note for this clone: Other DNA sequences in this sample translate to the same CDR3. V is TRBV5-6 and J is TRBJ1-2, with D possibly TRBD1 on 5 matching bases. CDR3 size: 11 residues. V dropped 5 bases and J dropped 7 bases, with 9 bases sitting between them. CDR1 and CDR2 from the germline V gene are SGHDT and YYEEEE. CDR3 loop: CASSLGGGYTF. The DNA for the CDR3 is TGTGCCAGCAGTCTCGGGGGTGGCTACACCTTC. The full variable domain, with the rest looked up from reference TRBV5-6 and TRBJ1-2, is DAGVTQSPTHLIKTRGQQVTLRCSPKSGHDTVSWYQQALGQGPQFIFQYYEEEERQRGNFPDRFSGHQFPNYSSELNVNALLLGDSALYLCASSLGGGYTFGSGTRLTVV.

The chain employs TRBV7-3 and TRBJ2-1; TRBD2 matches 7 bases. Germline V lookup: CDR1 SGHTA, CDR2 FQGTGA. This CDR3 contains 16 residues. The V and J ends lost 4 bases and 3 bases, in that order; junction bases with no gene match: 9. The CDR3 reads CASSSRPSGYYNEQFF. CDR3 nucleotide sequence: TGTGCCAGCAGCTCCCGCCCTAGCGGTTACTACAATGAGCAGTTCTTC.

V and J are TRBV3-1 (or the pseudogene TRBV3-2) and TRBJ1-5; 10 bases fit TRBD1. The CDR3 extends over 14 amino acids. CDR1 and CDR2 (germline): LGHDT, YNNKEL (reference sequence). V dropped 3 bases and J dropped 6; count of bases not matched to a gene: 2. The CDR3 DNA is TGTGCCAGCAGCCAGACAGGGGGCGTTCAGCCCCAGCATTTT. Translated, it gives CASSQTGGVQPQHF.

The chain combines TRBV7-2 with TRBJ1-5; D is undetermined. V lost 3 bases, J lost 3 bases, and 9 bases lay in between. CDR1 is SGHTA and CDR2 is FQGNSA in the germline V gene. The CDR3 consists of 14 residues. The CDR3 loop is CASSFSSDNQPQHF. CDR3 coding DNA: TGTGCCAGCAGCTTTTCCTCAGACAATCAGCCCCAGCATTTT.

Here the CDR3 DNA reads TGTGCCAGCAGCCCCATCTGGGGCAGCCGGACCCACGAGCAGTACTTC. Translating it yields CASSPIWGSRTHEQYF. V usage is TRBV9 and J usage is TRBJ2-7; possible D gene TRBD1, 5 bases. Germline CDR1 SGDLS, CDR2 YYNGEE. The CDR3 extends over 16 amino acids. Trimming cost V 4 bases and J 5 bases, with 22 bases left between them. Supplemented by reference TRBV9 and TRBJ2-7, the full variable domain reads DSGVTQTPKHLITATGQRVTLRCSPRSGDLSVYWYQQSLDQGLQFLIQYYNGEERAKGNILERFSAQQFPDLHSELNLSSLELGDSALYFCASSPIWGSRTHEQYFGPGTRLTVT.

The gene calls are TRBV6-2 or TRBV6-3 and TRBJ2-7, with TRBD1 matching 8 bases. J was trimmed by 6 bases and V by 6 bases; bases with no gene match: 13. This CDR3 spans 15 amino acids. Germline CDR1 and CDR2: MNHEY and SVGEGT. The CDR3 nucleotides read TGTGCCAGCAGCCCGATGGACAGGGATCAGGGCGAGCAGTACTTC. Protein product: CASSPMDRDQGEQYF.

Comments on this clone: The sample holds other DNA sequences that translate to the same CDR3. The chain recombines TRBV6-5 with TRBJ1-1, with D possibly TRBD1 on 5 matching bases. The CDR3 is 13 residues long. CDR1 and CDR2 (germline): MNHEY, SVGAGI. V shed 2 bases and J shed 4 bases, with 8 bases lying between them. CDR3 amino acids: CASSYGQGTEAFF. CDR3 coding DNA: TGTGCCAGCAGTTACGGGCAGGGCACTGAAGCTTTCTTT.

The chain couples TRBV6-2 or TRBV6-3 to TRBJ2-5; TRBD2 matches 7 bases. V shed 2 bases, J shed 4 bases, and the junction held 13 bases outside the gene matches. Germline CDR1 MNHEY, CDR2 SVGEGT. This CDR3 is built from 17 residues. In DNA, the CDR3 is TGTGCCAGCAGTTACAACCCTGGACTAGATTTGACAGAGACCCAGTACTTC. Protein sequence: CASSYNPGLDLTETQYF.

This clone was recorded a few times. The chain links TRBV4-3 to TRBJ2-6; possible D gene TRBD1, 6 bases. In germline, CDR1 is LGHNA, CDR2 YSLEER. The CDR3 is 15 amino acids. With 1 base removed from V and 2 bases from J, the gap between germline ends came to 6 bases. The CDR3 here is CASSQGTAGANVLTF. The DNA of the CDR3 is TGCGCCAGCAGCCAAGGGACAGCTGGGGCCAACGTCCTGACTTTC.

The J gene is TRBJ2-2, the V gene TRBV6-5; no firm D call. CDR3 length: 12 amino acids. The ends were cut back, 7 bases at V and 5 bases at J, with 8 bases in the middle. The germline V gene has CDR1 MNHEY and CDR2 SVGAGI. The CDR3 here is CASTPETGELFF. CDR3 bases: TGTGCCAGCACGCCAGAAACCGGGGAGCTGTTTTTT.

This rearrangement joins TRBV28 to TRBJ2-1; 16 bases align to TRBD2. The CDR3 totals 18 residues. J lost 8 bases, V lost 4 bases, and 11 bases had no gene match. Germline lookup yields CDR1 MDHEN and CDR2 SYDVKM. CDR3: CASSSPGLAGGSSDEQFF. CDR3 DNA sequence: TGTGCCAGCAGTTCGCCGGGACTAGCGGGAGGGTCCAGCGATGAGCAGTTCTTC.